This TCR beta chain was recorded in a study of T cells in tumors after PD-1 blockade. On the study more broadly: Patients had no prior checkpoint blockade, systemic immunosuppressants, or anti-cancer therapy within 4 weeks. Some patients also took daily vismodegib 150 mg during anti-PD-1 treatment.

CDR3 length equals 13 residues. Germline CDR1 SGHVS, CDR2 FQNEAQ. Trimming took off 4 bases at V and 6 bases at J, with 13 bases between the two ends. Produced via immunoSEQ multiplex PCR; TCRdb's table is partial and in-frame only. The sample has 9,000 to 15,000 clones; under 80% are singletons. Site-matched primary tumor biopsies were taken before and after PD-1 blockade. Template: tumor biopsy or peripheral blood genomic DNA, roughly 600-6,004 ng per sample. The V gene is TRBV7-8, the J gene TRBJ2-7; D not certain. The TCR originated in a human donor with basal cell carcinoma. The input for sequencing was tumor tissue, taken before anti-PD-1 treatment. The chain's CDR3 is CASSSQGIREQYF. In DNA, the CDR3 is TGTGCCAGCAGCTCCCAAGGGATTCGCGAGCAGTACTTC.